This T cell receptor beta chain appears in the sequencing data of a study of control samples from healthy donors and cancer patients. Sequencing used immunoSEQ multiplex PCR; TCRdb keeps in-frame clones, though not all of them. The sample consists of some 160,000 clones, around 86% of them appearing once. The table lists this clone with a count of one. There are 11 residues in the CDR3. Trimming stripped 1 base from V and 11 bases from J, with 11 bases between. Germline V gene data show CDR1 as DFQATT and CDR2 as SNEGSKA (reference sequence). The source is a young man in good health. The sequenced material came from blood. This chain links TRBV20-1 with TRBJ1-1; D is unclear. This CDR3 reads CSARAERVAFF. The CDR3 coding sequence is TGCAGTGCTAGAGCGGAGAGGGTGGCTTTCTTT.